This T cell receptor (beta chain) was identified during a study of T cells in Graves' hyperthyroidism and ophthalmopathy. Germline loops: CDR1 SQVTM, CDR2 ANQGSEA. The CDR3 covers 13 residues. V was shortened by 4 bases and J by 5 bases, with 14 bases between the two germline ends. This clonotype was observed a few times. The antigen is unknown. This may be a read error: a much more frequent sequence differs by one nucleotide. TCR beta CDR3 region amplification was performed from RNA transcripts. Carried out on the TCR CDR3, a first-round RT-PCR used the HTBI primer set. TCRdb redid the calling of the multiplex PCR reads with MiXCR, one entry per CDR3 protein. The sample includes roughly 800,000 distinct CDR3 sequences, around 38% of them seen just once. Stable disease denoted Graves' hyperthyroidism without ophthalmopathy progression within 18 months. The PBMCs studied were ones that came from 8 to 10 ml fresh peripheral blood.

Study-level findings and limits: The majority of expanded thyroid clonotypes above 0.001 also appeared in blood.

The sequencing sample was made of blood. The chain has TRBV29-1 and TRBJ2-5, with D uncertain. This TCR was recovered from a man younger than 35 with Graves' hyperthyroidism. CDR3 nucleotide sequence: TGCAGCGTTGCCAGACTTCCTGAGGAGACCCAGTACTTC. Translated: CSVARLPEETQYF.